Listed below are T cell receptor beta chains from one sample, sequenced in a study of PD-1 blockade in classical Hodgkin lymphoma. Libraries were prepared by immunoSEQ multiplex PCR; TCRdb keeps only in-frame clonotypes and omits some of them. The sample has roughly 55,000 clones; 81% are singletons. Material: peripheral blood mononuclear cells (PBMCs), obtained at baseline. All receptors derive from a human donor with classical Hodgkin lymphoma. The CDR3 runs from the conserved cysteine through the conserved F or W. The order of the fields is V gene, clone size, J gene, D gene, CDR3 DNA, CDR3 protein. A D gene is named only where the DNA matches it firmly. Size tells how often a clone was seen (once, few, many) or the class of an expanded clone, and some rows leave it out.

TRBV4-3	-	TRBJ1-5	-	TGCGCCAGCAGCCAAGATTTCGGCGGCCTTAGCAATCAGCCCCAGCATTTT	CASSQDFGGLSNQPQHF
TRBV4-3	-	TRBJ1-4	-	TGCGCCAGCAGATGGGCCGGGGGGGATGAAAAACTGTTTTTT	CASRWAGGDEKLFF
TRBV27	-	TRBJ1-5	-	TGTGCCAGTTCAGGGGTGAGGGAGTATGGCAATCAGCCCCAGCATTTT	CASSGVREYGNQPQHF
TRBV29-1	-	TRBJ1-2	TRBD1	TGCAGCGTTGATCCGACAGGGTTTGAGGATGGCTACACCTTC	CSVDPTGFEDGYTF
TRBV7-9	-	TRBJ1-1	TRBD1	TGTGCCAGCAGCATAGACAGGGTGGTCACTGAAGCTTTCTTT	CASSIDRVVTEAFF
TRBV7-2	-	TRBJ2-3	TRBD2	TGTGCCAGCAGCTTTAGCGGGACGACGCAGTATTTT	CASSFSGTTQYF
TRBV7-9	-	TRBJ2-1	-	TGTGCCAGCAGCCCCCCTATGGGCCCCTACAATGAGCAGTTCTTC	CASSPPMGPYNEQFF
TRBV19	-	TRBJ1-5	TRBD1	TGTGCCAGTAGTATTCGGGACAGCCCGCATCAGCCCCAGCATTTT	CASSIRDSPHQPQHF
TRBV7-2	-	TRBJ2-7	TRBD2	TGTGCCAGCAGCTTAGGCCAGCGGGGCGAGCAGTACTTC	CASSLGQRGEQYF
TRBV15	-	TRBJ1-6	-	TGTGCCACCAGCAGAGAACGGAATAATTCACCCCTCCACTTT	CATSRERNNSPLHF
TRBV2	-	TRBJ1-2	-	TGTGCCAGCAGGGGGGACGGAGGCTATGGCTACACCTTC	CASRGDGGYGYTF
TRBV7-2	-	TRBJ2-1	-	TGTGCCAGCAGCTTGGGGGCGGGCCCCTACAATGAGCAGTTCTTC	CASSLGAGPYNEQFF
TRBV18	-	TRBJ2-3	-	TGTGCCAGCTCCCAGGGCGTGAGCACAGATACGCAGTATTTT	CASSQGVSTDTQYF
TRBV19	-	TRBJ1-2	TRBD1	TGTGCCAGTAGTATTGGGGACAGGGGATATGGCTACACCTTC	CASSIGDRGYGYTF
TRBV10-2	-	TRBJ2-3	-	TGCGCCAGCAGTGAGTCGACCGACCGGAGGGATACGCAGTATTTT	CASSESTDRRDTQYF
TRBV7-9	-	TRBJ1-5	TRBD1	TGTGCCAGCAGCTTGACAGGGGAGGTTGGTCAGCCCCAGCATTTT	CASSLTGEVGQPQHF
TRBV30	-	TRBJ2-1	-	TGTGCCTGGAGTGTAGCGGGCCGTAGGAGCTCCTACAATGAGCAGTTCTTC	CAWSVAGRRSSYNEQFF
TRBV11-2	-	TRBJ1-2	TRBD1	TGTGCCAGCAGCATGCTGACAGGGGGCTTTGGCTACACCTTC	CASSMLTGGFGYTF
TRBV7-9	medium-sized	TRBJ2-7	-	TGTGCCAGCAGCTTGGGTCCGGAAGAGGGGTACTTC	CASSLGPEEGYF
TRBV10-3	-	TRBJ1-1	TRBD1	TGTGCCATCAGAGGGGGCCTGAACACTGAAGCTTTCTTT	CAIRGGLNTEAFF
TRBV6-5	-	TRBJ1-2	-	TGTGCCAGCAGTGACGGCTGGGGAAACTATGGCTACACCTTC	CASSDGWGNYGYTF
TRBV6-1	-	TRBJ1-5	TRBD1	TGTGCCAGCAGTCCGACAGGGGGCAATCAGCCCCAGCATTTT	CASSPTGGNQPQHF
TRBV7-2	few	TRBJ2-6	-	TGTGCCAGCAGCTTAGCTGGACTTTTCTCTGGGGCCAACGTCCTGACTTTC	CASSLAGLFSGANVLTF
TRBV21-1	-	TRBJ2-7	-	TGTGCCAGCAGCAAAGCGCGCAGGTACTACGAGCAGTACTTC	CASSKARRYYEQYF
TRBV7-3	-	TRBJ2-1	TRBD2	TGTGCCAGCAGCCTAGCGGCCTACAATGAGCAGTTCTTC	CASSLAAYNEQFF
TRBV5-1	-	TRBJ2-1	TRBD2	TGCGCCAGCAGCTTGATGACTAGCGGGTACAATGAGCAGTTCTTC	CASSLMTSGYNEQFF
TRBV4-3	-	TRBJ1-1	-	TGCGCCAGCAGCCAAGAGGGGGCCAGGAACACTGAAGCTTTCTTT	CASSQEGARNTEAFF
TRBV29-1	few	TRBJ2-3	TRBD2	TGCAGCGTTGATGGGGTCGGGACTAGCGGAGGGGGCGATACGCAGTATTTT	CSVDGVGTSGGGDTQYF
TRBV5-8	-	TRBJ2-3	-	TGTGCCAGCAGCTTGGGGTACGGGGCTAGCACAGATACGCAGTATTTT	CASSLGYGASTDTQYF
TRBV19	-	TRBJ2-5	-	TGTGCCACCAGCGGCCAAGCCGGGGAGACCCAGTACTTC	CATSGQAGETQYF
TRBV18	-	TRBJ2-2	TRBD1	TGTGCCAGCTCACCAAAACAGGACAGGCTTGGCGGGGAGCTGTTTTTT	CASSPKQDRLGGELFF
TRBV11-3	-	TRBJ1-2	-	TGTGCCAGCAGCCAGGTTGGCGCAGAGTCTGGCTACACCTTC	CASSQVGAESGYTF
TRBV4-3	-	TRBJ1-2	-	TGCGCCAGCAGCCAAGATCGGTGGCGCCAGGGGTCTGGCTACACCTTC	CASSQDRWRQGSGYTF
TRBV7-2	-	TRBJ2-2	TRBD1	TGTGCCAGCAGCCTGCGACAGGGGGCCGGCACCGGGGAGCTGTTTTTT	CASSLRQGAGTGELFF
TRBV9	few	TRBJ2-3	TRBD2	TGTGCCAGCAGCCTAACGAGCGGGAGACTAGGGACAGATACGCAGTATTTT	CASSLTSGRLGTDTQYF
TRBV7-9	-	TRBJ2-4	-	TGTGCCAGCAGCTTATTAGACCCCATGGGGTACTTC	CASSLLDPMGYF
TRBV5-1	few	TRBJ2-3	-	TGCGCCAGCAGATATAGCGAGAGAATGGCAGATACGCAGTATTTT	CASRYSERMADTQYF
TRBV20-1	medium-sized	TRBJ1-4	-	TGCAGTGCCCTGGGAGGAAAACTGTTTTTT	CSALGGKLFF
TRBV11-2	-	TRBJ2-7	-	TGTGCCAGCAGCTTAGCCCCAGCGGAGTACTACGAGCAGTACTTC	CASSLAPAEYYEQYF
TRBV5-8	-	TRBJ1-4	-	TGTGCCAGGTCCGGGACGGCCGGTGAAAAACTGTTTTTT	CARSGTAGEKLFF
TRBV6-5	few	TRBJ2-1	-	TGTGCCAGCAGTTACGGGGGTGAGCAGTTCTTC	CASSYGGEQFF
TRBV30	-	TRBJ2-1	TRBD2	TGTGCCTGGGGTCGAGGGAGGGCGGCGTACAATGAGCAGTTCTTC	CAWGRGRAAYNEQFF
TRBV4-3	once	TRBJ2-5	-	TGCGCCAGCAGCCAAGTGTTTGCAGAGACCCAGTACTTC	CASSQVFAETQYF
TRBV7-6	-	TRBJ2-7	TRBD2	TGTGCCAGCAGCTCCCGGACGGGCAGAACTAGCGGGAGGGACCACGAGCAGTACTTC	CASSSRTGRTSGRDHEQYF
TRBV10-3	-	TRBJ1-5	TRBD1	TGTGCCATCAGTGGGGGGGGACAGGGTTATCAGCCCCAGCATTTT	CAISGGGQGYQPQHF
TRBV7-3	-	TRBJ2-6	-	TGTGCCAGCAGCCGCCAGGTGGTCTCGGGGGCCAACGTCCTGACTTTC	CASSRQVVSGANVLTF
TRBV12-5	-	TRBJ1-2	-	TGTGCTAGTGCTAATTTAACGGGGGTTAACTATGGCTACACCTTC	CASANLTGVNYGYTF
TRBV9	-	TRBJ2-6	TRBD1	TGTGCCAGCAGCGCGAACCTGGGACAGATGTTGGCCTCTGGGGCCAACGTCCTGACTTTC	CASSANLGQMLASGANVLTF
TRBV7-2	few	TRBJ2-5	TRBD1	TGTGCCAGCAGTCATTTTCCCAGGGGGCGGCAAGAGACCCAGTACTTC	CASSHFPRGRQETQYF
TRBV7-2	-	TRBJ1-1	TRBD1	TGTGCCAGCAGCCCGGACAGGGGCCGTACTGAAGCTTTCTTT	CASSPDRGRTEAFF
TRBV7-2	-	TRBJ2-1	-	TGTGCCAGCAGCTTAGAGGGAGCCACCGAGCAGTTCTTC	CASSLEGATEQFF
TRBV7-9	-	TRBJ2-1	TRBD2	TGTGCCAGCAGCCCCTGGACTAGCGGTGCCTACAATGAGCAGTTCTTC	CASSPWTSGAYNEQFF
TRBV7-9	once	TRBJ2-1	TRBD2	TGTGCCAGCAGGGGAACTAGCGGGAGAAGTGGGGAGTTCTTC	CASRGTSGRSGEFF
TRBV4-1	-	TRBJ2-2	-	TGCGCCAGCAGCCAAGGAGGGGGGAGAGGTATGCCCGGGGAGCTGTTTTTT	CASSQGGGRGMPGELFF